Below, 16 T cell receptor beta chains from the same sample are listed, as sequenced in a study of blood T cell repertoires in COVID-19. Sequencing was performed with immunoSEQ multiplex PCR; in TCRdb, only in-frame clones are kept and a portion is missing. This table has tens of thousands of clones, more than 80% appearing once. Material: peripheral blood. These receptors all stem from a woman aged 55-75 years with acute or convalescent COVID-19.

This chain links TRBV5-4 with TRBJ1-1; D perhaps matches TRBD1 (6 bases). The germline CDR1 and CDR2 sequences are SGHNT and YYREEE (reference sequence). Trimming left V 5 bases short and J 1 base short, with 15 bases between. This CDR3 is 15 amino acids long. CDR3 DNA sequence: TGTGCCAGCAGAGGGGGGGTTAGGAAGAACACTGAAGCTTTCTTT. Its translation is CASRGGVRKNTEAFF.

The CDR3 coding sequence is TGTGCCAGTAGTATGAACAGGGCTGAGACCCAGTACTTC. Its protein product is CASSMNRAETQYF. The J gene is TRBJ2-5, the V gene TRBV19, with D tentatively TRBD1 (6 bases). There are 13 residues in the CDR3. Germline V gene lookup returns CDR1 LNHDA and CDR2 SQIVND (reference sequence). V was trimmed by 3 bases and J by 5 bases, leaving 10 bases between them.

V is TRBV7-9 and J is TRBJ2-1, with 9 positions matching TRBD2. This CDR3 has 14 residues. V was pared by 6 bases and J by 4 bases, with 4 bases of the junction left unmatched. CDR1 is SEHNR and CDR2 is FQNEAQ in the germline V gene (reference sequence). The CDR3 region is CASRPTSGYNEQFF. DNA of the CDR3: TGTGCCAGCAGGCCGACTAGCGGATACAATGAGCAGTTCTTC.

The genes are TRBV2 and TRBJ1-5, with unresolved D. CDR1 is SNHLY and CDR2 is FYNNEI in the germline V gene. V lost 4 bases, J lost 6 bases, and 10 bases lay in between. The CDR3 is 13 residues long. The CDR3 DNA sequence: TGTGCCAGCAGTGCGGGTGGTACTCAGCCCCAGCATTTT. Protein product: CASSAGGTQPQHF. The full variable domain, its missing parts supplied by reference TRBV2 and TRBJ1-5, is EPEVTQTPSHQVTQMGQEVILRCVPISNHLYFYWYRQILGQKVEFLVSFYNNEISEKSEIFDDQFSVERPDGSNFTLKIRSTKLEDSAMYFCASSAGGTQPQHFGDGTRLSIL.

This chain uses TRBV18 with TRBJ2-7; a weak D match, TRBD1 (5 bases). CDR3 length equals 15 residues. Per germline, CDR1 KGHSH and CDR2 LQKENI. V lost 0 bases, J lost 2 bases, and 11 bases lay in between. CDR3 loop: CASSPPSTGTYEQYF. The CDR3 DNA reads TGTGCCAGCTCACCACCGAGTACAGGAACCTACGAGCAGTACTTC.

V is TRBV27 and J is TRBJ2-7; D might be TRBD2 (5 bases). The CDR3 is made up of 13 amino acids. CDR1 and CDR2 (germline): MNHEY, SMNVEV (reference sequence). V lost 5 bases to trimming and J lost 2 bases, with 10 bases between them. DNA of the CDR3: TGTGCCAGCAGTCCGTTGGGAGCCTACGAGCAGTACTTC. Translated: CASSPLGAYEQYF.

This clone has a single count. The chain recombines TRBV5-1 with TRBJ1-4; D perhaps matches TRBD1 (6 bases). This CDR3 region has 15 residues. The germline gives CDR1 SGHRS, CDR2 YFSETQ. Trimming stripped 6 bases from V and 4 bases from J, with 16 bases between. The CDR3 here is CASTRVGGVNEKLFF. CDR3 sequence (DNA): TGCGCCAGCACCAGGGTAGGGGGAGTTAATGAAAAACTGTTTTTT. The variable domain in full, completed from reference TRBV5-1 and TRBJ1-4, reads KAGVTQTPRYLIKTRGQQVTLSCSPISGHRSVSWYQQTPGQGLQFLFEYFSETQRNKGNFPGRFSGRQFSNSRSEMNVSTLELGDSALYLCASTRVGGVNEKLFFGSGTQLSVL.

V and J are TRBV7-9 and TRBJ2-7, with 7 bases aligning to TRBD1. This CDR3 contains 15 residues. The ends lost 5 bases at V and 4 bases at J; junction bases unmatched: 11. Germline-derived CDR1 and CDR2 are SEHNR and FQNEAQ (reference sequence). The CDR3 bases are TGTGCCAGCAGCCCAACGACAGGGAAGCGGTACGAGCAGTACTTC. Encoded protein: CASSPTTGKRYEQYF.

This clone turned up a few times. The CDR3 coding sequence is TGTGCCAGCAGCCCAGGGGGCGAGAACTATGGCTACACCTTC. It yields the protein CASSPGGENYGYTF. V usage is TRBV5-4 and J usage is TRBJ1-2; TRBD1 aligns across 8 bases. This CDR3 comprises 14 residues. The germline gives CDR1 SGHNT, CDR2 YYREEE (reference sequence). The junction had 4 bases not matched to a gene; V was cut back by 4 bases and J by 2 bases.

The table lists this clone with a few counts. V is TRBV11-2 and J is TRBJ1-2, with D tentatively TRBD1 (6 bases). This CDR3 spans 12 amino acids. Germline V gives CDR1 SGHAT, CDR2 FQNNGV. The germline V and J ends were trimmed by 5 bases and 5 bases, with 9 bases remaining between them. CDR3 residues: CASSTGTYGYTF. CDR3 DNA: TGTGCCAGCAGCACCGGGACATATGGCTACACCTTC.

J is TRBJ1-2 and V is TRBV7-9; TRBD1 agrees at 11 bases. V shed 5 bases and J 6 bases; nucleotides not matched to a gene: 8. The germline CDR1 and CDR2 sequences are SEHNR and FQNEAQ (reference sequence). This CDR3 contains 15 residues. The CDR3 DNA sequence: TGTGCCAGCAGCCCGACGGACAGGGGGCGGAATGGCTACACCTTC. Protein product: CASSPTDRGRNGYTF.

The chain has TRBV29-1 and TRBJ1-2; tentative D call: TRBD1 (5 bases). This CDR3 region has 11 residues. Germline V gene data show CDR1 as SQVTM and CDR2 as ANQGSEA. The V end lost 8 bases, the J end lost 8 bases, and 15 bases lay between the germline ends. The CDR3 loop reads CSIPPWGGYTF. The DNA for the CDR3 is TGCAGCATCCCACCCTGGGGCGGCTACACCTTC.

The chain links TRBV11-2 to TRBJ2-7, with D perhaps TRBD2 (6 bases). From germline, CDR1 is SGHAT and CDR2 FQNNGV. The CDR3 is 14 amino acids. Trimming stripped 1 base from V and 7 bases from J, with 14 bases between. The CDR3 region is CASSLGLALGEQYF. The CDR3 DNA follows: TGTGCCAGCAGCTTAGGGCTAGCGCTGGGGGAGCAGTACTTC.

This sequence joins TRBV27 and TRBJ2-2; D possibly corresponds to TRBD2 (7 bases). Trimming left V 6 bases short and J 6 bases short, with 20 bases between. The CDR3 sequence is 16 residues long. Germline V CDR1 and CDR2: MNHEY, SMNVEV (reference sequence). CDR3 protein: CASRLGGGGPSGELFF. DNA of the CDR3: TGTGCCAGCAGGTTGGGGGGAGGGGGGCCGTCCGGGGAGCTGTTTTTT.

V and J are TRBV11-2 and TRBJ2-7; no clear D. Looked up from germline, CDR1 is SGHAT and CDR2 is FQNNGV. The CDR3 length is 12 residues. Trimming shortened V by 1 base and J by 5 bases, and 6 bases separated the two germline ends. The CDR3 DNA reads TGTGCCAGCAGCTTAGGAGGTAACGAGCAGTACTTC. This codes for CASSLGGNEQYF.

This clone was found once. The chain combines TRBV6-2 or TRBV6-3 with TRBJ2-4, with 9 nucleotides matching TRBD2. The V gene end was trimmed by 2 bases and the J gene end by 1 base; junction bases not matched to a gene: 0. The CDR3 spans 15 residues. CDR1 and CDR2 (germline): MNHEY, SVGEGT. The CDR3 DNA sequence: TGTGCCAGCAGTTACGCGGGGGGGGCCAAAAACATTCAGTACTTC. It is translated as CASSYAGGAKNIQYF.